This T cell receptor (beta chain) came from a study of T cell responses to AZD1222 COVID-19 vaccine. This clone came up once. Assay: immunoSEQ multiplex PCR; the TCRdb copy retains only in-frame clones and omits some. The table includes some 110,000 clones, 82% detected once. Trimming removed 1 base from V and 5 bases from J, with 2 bases in between. Per germline, CDR1 GTSNPN and CDR2 SVGIG (reference sequence). The CDR3 has 11 residues. The starting material was peripheral blood, obtained on day 0 of AZD1222 vaccination. This chain joins TRBV30 and TRBJ1-4; D gene ambiguous. The TCR sequence derives from an adult in good health. CDR3 nucleotides: TGTGCCTGGAGTGCGAATGAAAAACTGTTTTTT. This sequence encodes CAWSANEKLFF.